Here is one TCR beta chain with its context. Its antigen is not known. These data originate in a study of response to subunit inactivated influenza vaccine. Via MiXCR, TCRdb re-called the RT-PCR reads, giving one row per CDR3 protein. The repertoire holds a few hundred thousand distinct CDR3 sequences, 12% to 15% seen once, with 11% in the top ten. Study-wide points: It was suggested by the authors that few new T cells are recruited by each seasonal influenza vaccination.

The sequence was collected from a man aged 50-59 years who received an inactivated influenza vaccine. The source was PBMCs from blood, collected approximately 13 days after vaccination.

In DNA form, the CDR3 reads TGTGCCAGCAGGACTAGCGGAGACACCAAAGAGACCCAGTACTTC. Amino acid sequence: CASRTSGDTKETQYF. This chain uses TRBV3-1 with TRBJ2-5; TRBD2 aligns across 9 bases. The J segment lost 3 bases and the V segment lost 6 bases, leaving 8 bases of the junction unmatched. The CDR3 is 15 residues long. From germline, CDR1 is LGHDT and CDR2 YNNKEL (reference sequence).